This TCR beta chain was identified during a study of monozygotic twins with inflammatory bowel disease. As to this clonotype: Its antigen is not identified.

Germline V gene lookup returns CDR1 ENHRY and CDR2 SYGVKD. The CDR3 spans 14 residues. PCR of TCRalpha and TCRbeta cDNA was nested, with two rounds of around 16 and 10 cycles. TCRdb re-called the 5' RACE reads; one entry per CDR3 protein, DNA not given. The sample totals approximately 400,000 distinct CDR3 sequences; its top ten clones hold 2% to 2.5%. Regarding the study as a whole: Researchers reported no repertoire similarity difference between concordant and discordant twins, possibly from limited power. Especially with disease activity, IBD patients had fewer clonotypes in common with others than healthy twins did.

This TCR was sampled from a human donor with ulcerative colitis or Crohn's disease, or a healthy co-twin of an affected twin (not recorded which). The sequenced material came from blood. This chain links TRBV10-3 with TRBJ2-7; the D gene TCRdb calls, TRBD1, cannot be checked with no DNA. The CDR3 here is CAITPGQATYEQYF.